The 20 T cell receptor beta chains in this list originate from one sample, sequenced in a study of cytomegalovirus exposure and HLA in healthy donors. Sequencing was performed with immunoSEQ multiplex PCR; in TCRdb, only in-frame clones are kept and a portion is missing. The data contain 250,000 to 300,000 clones, 90% of them singletons. The sequencing input was PBMCs. These receptors all stem from a woman aged 18-29 years in good health and CMV-seronegative.

Here the CDR3 reads CASTPPGNTEAFF. CDR3 coding DNA: TGTGCCAGCACCCCCCCAGGGAACACTGAAGCTTTCTTT. The rearrangement uses TRBV2 and TRBJ1-1; no clear D gene. The germline V gene encodes CDR1 SNHLY and CDR2 FYNNEI. This CDR3 has 13 amino acids. V was pared by 7 bases and J by 1 base, with 10 bases between. The full variable domain, with the rest looked up from reference TRBV2 and TRBJ1-1, is EPEVTQTPSHQVTQMGQEVILRCVPISNHLYFYWYRQILGQKVEFLVSFYNNEISEKSEIFDDQFSVERPDGSNFTLKIRSTKLEDSAMYFCASTPPGNTEAFFGQGTRLTVV.

The chain carries TRBV7-9 and TRBJ2-3, with TRBD2 matching over 11 bases. The V segment lost 5 bases and the J segment 2 bases; nucleotides outside the gene matches: 3. The CDR3 loop spans 15 amino acids. Germline loops: CDR1 SEHNR, CDR2 FQNEAQ (reference sequence). The CDR3 is CASSKTSGVTDTQYF. The CDR3 coding sequence is TGTGCCAGCAGCAAGACTAGCGGGGTCACAGATACGCAGTATTTT.

The chain combines TRBV4-1 with TRBJ1-6, with D perhaps TRBD1 (6 bases). The ends were cut back, 0 bases at V and 7 bases at J, with 13 bases in the middle. This CDR3 spans 16 amino acids. Per the germline V gene, CDR1 is MGHRA and CDR2 is YSYEKL. The CDR3 coding sequence is TGCGCCAGCAGCCAAGATCCCCTGCAGGGGAATTCACCCCTCCACTTT. The encoded protein is CASSQDPLQGNSPLHF.

The V call is TRBV11-2, the J call TRBJ1-3; possible D gene TRBD1, 5 bases. The germline gives CDR1 SGHAT, CDR2 FQNNGV. The V gene lost 3 bases and the J gene lost 0 bases, with 12 bases spanning the gap. There are 16 residues in the CDR3. CDR3 region: CASSLETGGSGNTIYF. The CDR3 region has the DNA TGTGCCAGCAGCTTGGAAACGGGGGGCTCTGGAAACACCATATATTTT.

The chain has TRBV5-8 and TRBJ2-7; 7 nucleotides agree with TRBD1. The CDR3 loop spans 15 amino acids. Trimming at V came to 4 bases and at J to 0 bases, leaving 7 bases not matched to a gene. Per the germline V gene, CDR1 is SGHTS and CDR2 is YDEGEE. CDR3 residues: CASSLRDSHSYEQYV. The CDR3 coding sequence is TGTGCCAGCAGCCTGAGGGACAGTCACTCCTACGAGCAGTACGTC.

The J gene is TRBJ1-5, the V gene TRBV28; 8 bases are shared with TRBD1. The CDR3 runs to 14 residues. CDR1 and CDR2 from the germline V gene are MDHEN and SYDVKM. V lost 5 bases to trimming and J lost 11 bases; unmatched junction nucleotides: 11. The CDR3, as DNA: TGTGCCAGCAGTCCGCGACAGGGGAGGACGTCCCAGCATTTT. Translated, it gives CASSPRQGRTSQHF.

The rearrangement uses TRBV11-2 and TRBJ1-4; TRBD1 is a possible D gene (6 bases). The CDR3 has 15 amino acids. Germline assignment: CDR1 SGHAT and CDR2 FQNNGV. Deletions cut 5 bases from V and 3 bases from J, with 13 bases between. The CDR3 sequence is CASSPHRESNEKLFF. CDR3 coding DNA: TGTGCCAGCAGCCCTCACAGGGAATCTAATGAAAAACTGTTTTTT.

This clone was counted only a few times. The CDR3 DNA sequence: TGTGCCAGCAGTTTAGTGAGGGGACAGGGGATTTCCGATACGCAGTATTTT. Protein: CASSLVRGQGISDTQYF. The rearrangement links TRBV28 to TRBJ2-3, with 10 bases that match TRBD1. This CDR3 comprises 17 residues. With 2 bases clipped from V and 6 bases from J, the junction kept 11 bases outside the gene matches. From germline, CDR1 is MDHEN and CDR2 SYDVKM. Drawing the rest from reference TRBV28 and TRBJ2-3, the complete variable domain is DVKVTQSSRYLVKRTGEKVFLECVQDMDHENMFWYRQDPGLGLRLIYFSYDVKMKEKGDIPEGYSVSREKKERFSLILESASTNQTSMYLCASSLVRGQGISDTQYFGPGTRLTVL.

The CDR3 nucleotides are TGTGCCAGCAGCCGACTAGCGGGGGGGAACTTCTACAATGAGCAGTTCTTC. It specifies CASSRLAGGNFYNEQFF. The chain employs TRBV11-2 and TRBJ2-1; the match to TRBD2 covers 14 bases. CDR3 length: 17 amino acids. V lost 5 bases and J lost 3; bases outside the gene matches: 6. The V gene's germline CDR1 is SGHAT and CDR2 FQNNGV.

The rearrangement uses TRBV7-8 and TRBJ1-5; maybe TRBD1 (5 bases). The CDR3 has 15 residues. Germline V gene sequence: CDR1 SGHVS, CDR2 FQNEAQ. V was cut by 5 bases and J by 3 bases, with 14 bases left in between. In DNA form, the CDR3 reads TGTGCCAGCAGCCCTTTCAGGGTTTTCAATCAGCCCCAGCATTTT. This codes for CASSPFRVFNQPQHF.

The V gene is TRBV5-1, the J gene TRBJ2-5, with D possibly being TRBD2 (5 bases). CDR1 and CDR2 from the germline V gene are SGHRS and YFSETQ. There are 15 residues in the CDR3. The V and J ends lost 2 bases and 1 base respectively, with 12 bases between them. Written as DNA, the CDR3 is TGCGCCAGCAGCTTAGGGAGCAGGTCCCAAGAGACCCAGTACTTC. Amino acids: CASSLGSRSQETQYF. Complete variable domain (other parts from reference TRBV5-1 and TRBJ2-5): KAGVTQTPRYLIKTRGQQVTLSCSPISGHRSVSWYQQTPGQGLQFLFEYFSETQRNKGNFPGRFSGRQFSNSRSEMNVSTLELGDSALYLCASSLGSRSQETQYFGPGTRLLVL.

The CDR3 nucleotides are TGTGCCAGCAGCGTAGGACAGAGCCACTATGGCTACACCTTC. It is translated as CASSVGQSHYGYTF. J is TRBJ1-2 and V is TRBV9; TRBD1 is a possible D gene (5 bases). This CDR3 region has 14 residues. Germline lookup yields CDR1 SGDLS and CDR2 YYNGEE. The ends were cut back, 0 bases at V and 3 bases at J, with 9 bases in the middle.

V is TRBV30 and J is TRBJ1-5; D unresolved. V shed 1 base and J shed 1 base, with 5 bases lying between them. The CDR3 spans 13 residues. The germline V gene has CDR1 GTSNPN and CDR2 SVGIG (reference sequence). CDR3 region: CAWSEESNQPQHF. The CDR3 DNA reads as TGTGCCTGGAGTGAAGAGAGCAATCAGCCCCAGCATTTT.

This clone has just a few counts. The V gene is TRBV4-3, the J gene TRBJ1-2; 10 bases are a match to TRBD1. Germline assignment: CDR1 LGHNA and CDR2 YSLEER. V trimming: 2 bases; J trimming: 8 bases; junction bases outside the gene matches: 5. The CDR3 totals 14 residues. CDR3 in DNA: TGCGCCAGCAGCCAACTTGACAGGGGGCACGGCTACACCTTC. Encoded protein: CASSQLDRGHGYTF.

Concerning this clone: Other DNA sequences in this specimen translate into the identical CDR3. The CDR3 sequence is CASSPDRGRGTDTQYF. CDR3 DNA: TGTGCCAGCAGTCCAGACAGGGGACGAGGCACAGATACGCAGTATTTT. The chain is built from TRBV2 and TRBJ2-3, with 8 nucleotides matching TRBD1. The CDR3 is 16 amino acids. V lost 5 bases to trimming and J lost 1 base; unmatched junction nucleotides: 8. The germline V gene encodes CDR1 SNHLY and CDR2 FYNNEI. Full variable domain (missing parts from reference TRBV2 and TRBJ2-3): EPEVTQTPSHQVTQMGQEVILRCVPISNHLYFYWYRQILGQKVEFLVSFYNNEISEKSEIFDDQFSVERPDGSNFTLKIRSTKLEDSAMYFCASSPDRGRGTDTQYFGPGTRLTVL.

The rearrangement uses TRBV6-1 and TRBJ2-1; 12 positions match TRBD2. Trimming at V came to 4 bases and at J to 9 bases, leaving 16 bases not matched to a gene. Germline V CDR1 and CDR2: MNHNS, SASEGT. The CDR3 has 18 amino acids. CDR3 region: CASSASRLAGGPKGEQFF. CDR3 bases: TGTGCCAGCAGTGCTTCCCGGCTAGCGGGGGGGCCCAAAGGTGAGCAGTTCTTC.

The table lists this clone with a few counts. The chain combines TRBV6-6 with TRBJ2-2; a possible D gene is TRBD1 (6 bases). Deletions cut 6 bases from V and 13 bases from J, with 18 bases between. Per germline, CDR1 MNHNY and CDR2 SVGAGI (reference sequence). The CDR3 is made up of 13 amino acids. The CDR3 DNA is TGTGCCAGCAGCCTGGACAGCCAGGGTCGGCTGTTTTTT. Its protein product is CASSLDSQGRLFF.

This chain links TRBV27 with TRBJ1-6, with TRBD1 identical over 8 bases. The germline V gene encodes CDR1 MNHEY and CDR2 SMNVEV (reference sequence). Trimming took 2 bases from V and 10 from J; bases not matched to a gene: 7. The CDR3 length is 15 residues. The CDR3 coding sequence is TGTGCCAGCAGTTTAGCCGGGACAGGTGGATCACCCCTCCACTTT. It codes for CASSLAGTGGSPLHF.

The chain joins TRBV4-3 to TRBJ1-1; D unresolved. CDR1 and CDR2 (germline): LGHNA, YSLEER. Trimming shortened V by 4 bases and J by 6 bases, and 12 bases separated the two germline ends. The CDR3 is made up of 13 amino acids. CDR3 nucleotides: TGCGCCAGCAGCCGCGGGGTTATCGCTGAAGCTTTCTTT. It translates to CASSRGVIAEAFF.

In regard to this clone: The junction and the germline gene differ at one end; a read error may be behind it. The chain joins TRBV13 to TRBJ2-3, with 8 nucleotides matching TRBD1. Germline V gives CDR1 PRHDT, CDR2 FYEKMQ (reference sequence). The CDR3 runs 15 residues. The DNA of the CDR3 is TGTGCCAGCAGCCTAGGACAGGGTAGCACAGATACGCAGTATTTT. This sequence encodes CASSLGQGSTDTQYF.